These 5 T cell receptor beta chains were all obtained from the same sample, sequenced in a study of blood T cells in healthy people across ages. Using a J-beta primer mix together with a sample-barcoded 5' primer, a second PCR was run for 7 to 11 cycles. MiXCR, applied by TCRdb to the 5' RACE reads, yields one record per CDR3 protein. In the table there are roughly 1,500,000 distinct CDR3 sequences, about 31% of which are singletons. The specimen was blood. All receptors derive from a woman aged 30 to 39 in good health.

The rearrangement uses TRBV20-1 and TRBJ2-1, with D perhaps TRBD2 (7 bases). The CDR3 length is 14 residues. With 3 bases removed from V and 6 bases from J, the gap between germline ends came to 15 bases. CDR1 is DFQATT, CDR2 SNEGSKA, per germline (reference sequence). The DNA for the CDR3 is TGCAGTGCTAGTAGGGGGGGACCCCTCAATGAGCAGTTCTTC. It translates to CSASRGGPLNEQFF.

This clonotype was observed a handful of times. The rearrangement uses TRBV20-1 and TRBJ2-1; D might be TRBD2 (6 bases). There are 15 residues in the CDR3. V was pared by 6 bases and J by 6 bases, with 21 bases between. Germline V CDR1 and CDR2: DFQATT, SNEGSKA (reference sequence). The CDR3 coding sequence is TGCAGTGCCCTGATCAAGGAGGGCCGCTCCAATGAGCAGTTCTTC. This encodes CSALIKEGRSNEQFF.

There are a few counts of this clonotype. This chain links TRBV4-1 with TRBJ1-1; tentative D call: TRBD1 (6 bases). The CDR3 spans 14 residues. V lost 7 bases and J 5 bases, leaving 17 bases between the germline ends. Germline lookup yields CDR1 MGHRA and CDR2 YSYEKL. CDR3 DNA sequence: TGCGCCAGCAACCACTCAGGGGAGAATACTGAAGCTTTCTTT. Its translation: CASNHSGENTEAFF.

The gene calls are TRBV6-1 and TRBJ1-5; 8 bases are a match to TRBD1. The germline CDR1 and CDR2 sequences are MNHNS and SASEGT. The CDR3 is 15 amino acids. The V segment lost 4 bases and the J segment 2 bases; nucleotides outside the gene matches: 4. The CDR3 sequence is CASSGLDRGNQPQHF. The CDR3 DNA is TGTGCCAGCAGTGGGCTGGACAGGGGCAATCAGCCCCAGCATTTT.

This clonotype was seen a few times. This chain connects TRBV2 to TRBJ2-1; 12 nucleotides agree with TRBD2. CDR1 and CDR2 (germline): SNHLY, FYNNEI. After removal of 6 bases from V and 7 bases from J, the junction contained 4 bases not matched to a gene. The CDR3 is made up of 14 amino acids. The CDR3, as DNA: TGTGCCAGCAGGAGACTAGCGGGAGAGAATGAGCAGTTCTTC. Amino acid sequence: CASRRLAGENEQFF.